The clone carrying this T cell receptor (beta chain) was found many times. Antigen specificity is unknown. The source of the sample is a study of regulatory T cells in long-lasting Graves disease. As for the study in general: Under 3 months of antithyroid drugs had been taken by newly diagnosed Graves' patients.

Through Arm-PCR of CDR3 regions and iRepertoire HTBI primers, TCR beta libraries were built. TCRdb re-analysed the multiplex PCR reads in MiXCR, keeping a single row per CDR3 protein. Of 200,000 to 250,000 distinct CDR3 sequences listed, roughly 19% were seen once; the top ten hold approximately 12%. Points from the study as a whole: Possibly, too few samples lowered accuracy. Investigators studied peripheral blood only, not thyroid tissue.

The CDR3 covers 13 residues. Trimming took 3 bases from V and 4 from J, leaving 9 bases between them. Germline values: CDR1 MNHNS, CDR2 SASEGT. Sample time point: newly diagnosed GD, antithyroid drugs for less than 3 months. The TCR library used RNA extracted from PBMCs. The same data also went into a second study, on T cells in Graves' hyperthyroidism and ophthalmopathy.

Specimen: peripheral blood mononuclear cells (PBMCs), collected at new diagnosis, from a patient treated with antithyroid drugs. This chain uses TRBV6-1 with TRBJ1-2; D not resolved. The receptor was isolated from a woman under 40 with Graves disease. This chain's CDR3 is CASSEASFYGYTF. CDR3 bases: TGTGCCAGCAGTGAGGCGTCTTTCTATGGCTACACCTTC.